The clone carrying this TCR beta chain was counted many times. The antigen is unknown. V was cut by 4 bases and J by 3 bases, with 10 bases left in between. The CDR3 is 13 amino acids. This specimen belongs to a study of identical twins. After template switching added a universal primer site, the resulting cDNA carried unique molecular identifiers. TCRdb re-analysed the 5' RACE reads in MiXCR, keeping a single row per CDR3 protein. Of roughly 690,000 distinct CDR3 sequences in the sample, approximately 6% are singletons; the top ten hold 1.5% to 2%. The study's findings and limits: In beta out-of-frame sequences, the excess sharing between twins was weaker.

V gene TRBV12-3 or TRBV12-4 combines with J gene TRBJ2-7; TRBD2 is a possible D gene (6 bases). Sequenced sample: naive T cells sorted from blood. This TCR came from a man younger than 35 in good health. The CDR3 DNA is TGTGCCAGCAGTTACCGGGGAGGCTACGAGCAGTACTTC. It codes for CASSYRGGYEQYF.